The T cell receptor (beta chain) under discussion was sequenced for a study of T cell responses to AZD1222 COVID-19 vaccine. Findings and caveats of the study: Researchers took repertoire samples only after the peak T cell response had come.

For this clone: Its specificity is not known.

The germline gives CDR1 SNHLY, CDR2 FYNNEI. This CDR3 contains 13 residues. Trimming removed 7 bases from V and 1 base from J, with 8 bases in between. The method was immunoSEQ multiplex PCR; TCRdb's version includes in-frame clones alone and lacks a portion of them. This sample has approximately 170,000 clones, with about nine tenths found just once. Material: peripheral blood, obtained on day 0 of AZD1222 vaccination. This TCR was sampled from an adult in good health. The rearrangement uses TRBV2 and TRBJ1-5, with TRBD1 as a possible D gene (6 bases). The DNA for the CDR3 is TGTGCCAGCACCGGACAGAGCAATCAGCCCCAGCATTTT. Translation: CASTGQSNQPQHF.